This TCR beta chain was profiled in a study of T cells in Graves' hyperthyroidism and ophthalmopathy (dated by TCRdb to about 2019). Background on the whole study: Peripheral blood samples were taken at initial diagnosis, before any treatment was given. Whether ophthalmopathy could be predicted prospectively was tested in an independent validation cohort made up of 18 to 20 hyperthyroidism patients plus 17 patients who later progressed to ophthalmopathy. The paper describes TCR Vbeta CDR3 sequencing of 120 to 150 peripheral blood samples, made up of 43 ophthalmopathy patients, roughly 75 hyperthyroidism patients and 17 progressor patients. A discovery cohort of about a hundred patients, 43 with Graves' ophthalmopathy and 55 to 60 with stable Graves' hyperthyroidism, was used to find distinguishing TCR V-J signatures. For training and testing, the 95 to 100 patients in the discovery cohort were randomly divided in a 7:3 ratio. After blood sampling, hyperthyroidism patients were treated with methimazole at a starting dose of 30 mg daily, and ophthalmopathy patients were treated with high-dose intravenous methylprednisolone. The study also compared thyroid tissue and blood T-cell repertoires from 5 to 7 Graves' hyperthyroidism patients.

Findings and caveats that apply to the study as a whole: Sample size was not statistically predetermined, and blinding of investigators to group allocation was not performed. A model built on a 13 V-J signature distinguished ophthalmopathy from stable hyperthyroidism, reaching about 88% sensitivity and approximately 83% specificity in cross-validation and 80%/75% in testing. Most expanded thyroid clonotypes (frequency above 0.001) were also found in blood, which suggests that blood repertoires may mirror thyroid immune responses. In validation, the model predicted progression to ophthalmopathy a median of approximately 6.3 months before onset, with about 71% sensitivity and roughly 73% specificity.

Ophthalmopathy patients had moderately to severely active disease, Clinical Activity Score of at least 3, NOSPECS grade of at least 4, and duration under 3 months. Exclusion was applied to patients with uncontrolled infections, other autoimmune diseases, pregnancy or lactation. Diagnoses relied on clinical symptoms, serum thyroxine and TRAb, thyroid ultrasound and orbital computed tomography. PBMCs were separated from 10 ml of fresh peripheral blood using Ficoll-Paque density gradient centrifugation. Trizol reagent was used to extract total RNA, and RNA quality was then checked on an Agilent 2100 Bioanalyzer. The TCR beta CDR3 regions were amplified from RNA transcripts. The TCR CDR3 was subjected to a first round of RT-PCR using the HTBI primer set and the Qiagen OneStep RT-PCR kit. Libraries were constructed in a second round of multiplex PCR, after which size selection and purification were carried out. Paired-end sequencing of the libraries was performed with 100 bp reads on an Illumina HiSeq2000. Turning to the authors' computational methods: SOAPnuke was used to process the raw data, removing reads that contained adapters or uncalled bases, had a mean Phred below 15, or lacked an exact match to the constant primer or identifier. High-quality paired reads were merged with COPE v1.2.5, and unique nucleotide sequences were defined as clonotypes. MiTCR v1.1 was used to align clonotypes to the IMGT TRBV, TRBD and TRBJ reference segments. Only V-J combinations with frequency above 0.0001, covering 99% to 99.2% of repertoires, were analysed. A TCS score was defined as the ratio of F50 (clonal expansion) to E x V (chaos), with BLOSUM62-based TCRdist applied between CDR3 peptides within each V-J. Welch's t-statistics and random forest reduced several hundred V-J features to 13, which were used in a naive Bayes classifier (R e1071). TCRdb reworked the public reads: Q25 trimming with fastp, MiXCR clone assembly, productive beta chains retained. Entries are consolidated by CDR3 protein sequence, retaining the most common genes and DNA. The V and J calls were not made by the authors but by TCRdb's processing. Within this sample are approximately 600,000 distinct CDR3 sequences, with approximately 14% of them counted one time only. The ten most abundant clones make up roughly 6.9% of the sample.

V sheds 2 bases and J sheds 4 bases, leaving 8 bases between their ends. The germline V gene specifies SQVTM as CDR1 and ANQGSEA as CDR2. The CDR3 runs 12 amino acids, cysteine and phenylalanine included. Kept here is only the CDR3 DNA, which spans 36 bases and is read in frame from base 1. There are many counts of this clonotype. Its antigen specificity is not known. Base qualities are not recorded, but no much larger clone differs from it by a single base. Recombination connected TRBV29-1 to TRBJ1-2; the D gene cannot be resolved reliably. The clonotype originates from a woman aged 18 to 35 with Graves' ophthalmopathy. Sequenced input: blood. The DNA sequence is as follows: TGCAGCGTTGAATATGGGATCTATGGCTACACCTTC. Its product reads: CSVEYGIYGYTF.